These T cell receptor beta chains were read from a single sample in a study of shared T cell receptors in the human thymus. TCRdb's copy holds only in-frame clones and misses some; the assay was immunoSEQ multiplex PCR. The table includes some 700,000 clones, around nine tenths detected once. The sample was also reused in another study, on human thymus T cells.

Sequencing was performed on thymocytes. The receptors stem from a boy in the first two years of life with a congenital heart defect. Both conserved end residues are part of each CDR3. Each record gives: J gene, clone size, V gene, D gene, CDR3 protein, CDR3 DNA. D genes are given only for firm matches. The size field is filled for only some rows; it gives once, few, many or a size class.

J: TRBJ1-5
size: NA
V: TRBV30
D: TRBD1
CDR3: CAWAGTGARQPQHF
DNA: TGTGCCTGGGCCGGGACAGGGGCTCGTCAGCCCCAGCATTTT

J: TRBJ2-1
size: NA
V: TRBV15
D: TRBD1
CDR3: CATAGQGPYNEQFF
DNA: TGTGCCACCGCGGGACAGGGGCCCTACAATGAGCAGTTCTTC

J: TRBJ1-3
size: few
V: TRBV4-3
D: NA
CDR3: CASSTQTGNSSGNTIYF
DNA: TGCGCCAGCAGCACCCAAACAGGGAATAGCTCTGGAAACACCATATATTTT

J: TRBJ2-7
size: NA
V: TRBV30
D: TRBD1
CDR3: CAWSVKDDRGSSYEQYF
DNA: TGTGCCTGGAGTGTAAAAGACGACAGGGGGTCCTCCTACGAGCAGTACTTC

J: TRBJ2-6
size: NA
V: TRBV4-1
D: NA
CDR3: CASSQNPPAGSGANVLTF
DNA: TGCGCCAGCAGCCAAAACCCCCCGGCGGGGTCTGGGGCCAACGTCCTGACTTTC

J: TRBJ1-5
size: NA
V: TRBV28
D: NA
CDR3: CASSGPDNQPQHF
DNA: TGTGCCAGCAGTGGGCCTGATAATCAGCCCCAGCATTTT

J: TRBJ2-3
size: NA
V: TRBV4-1
D: TRBD1
CDR3: CASSQVGTGGDTQYF
DNA: TGCGCCAGCAGCCAAGTAGGGACAGGGGGGGATACGCAGTATTTT

J: TRBJ2-7
size: NA
V: TRBV11-2
D: NA
CDR3: CASRAPPYEQYF
DNA: TGTGCCAGCCGAGCCCCGCCCTACGAGCAGTACTTC

J: TRBJ2-7
size: NA
V: TRBV7-2
D: NA
CDR3: CASSFEGSYEQYF
DNA: TGTGCCAGCAGCTTCGAGGGCTCCTACGAGCAGTACTTC

J: TRBJ2-3
size: NA
V: TRBV6-5
D: TRBD1
CDR3: CASSPGQGSDTQYF
DNA: TGTGCCAGCAGCCCGGGACAGGGATCAGATACGCAGTATTTT